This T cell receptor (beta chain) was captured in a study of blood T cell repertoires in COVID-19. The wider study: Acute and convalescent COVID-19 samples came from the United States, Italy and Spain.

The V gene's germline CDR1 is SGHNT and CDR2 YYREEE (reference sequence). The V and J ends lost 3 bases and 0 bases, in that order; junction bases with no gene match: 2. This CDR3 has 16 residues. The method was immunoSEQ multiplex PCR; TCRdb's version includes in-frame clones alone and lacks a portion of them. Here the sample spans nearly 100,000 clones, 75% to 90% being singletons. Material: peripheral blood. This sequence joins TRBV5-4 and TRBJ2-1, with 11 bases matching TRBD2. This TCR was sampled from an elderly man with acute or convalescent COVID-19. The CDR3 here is CASSWTSGLSYNEQFF. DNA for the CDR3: TGTGCCAGCAGCTGGACTAGCGGGCTCTCCTACAATGAGCAGTTCTTC.